The 16 T cell receptor beta chains below were found in one sample sequenced in a study of blood T cell repertoires in COVID-19. The repertoire was sequenced with immunoSEQ multiplex PCR; TCRdb's copy has only in-frame clones and lacks some. This table has under 250,000 clones, 84% appearing once. The sequencing input was peripheral blood. These receptors all come from a middle-aged woman who had recovered from COVID-19.

The chain carries TRBV6-1 and TRBJ2-5; the match to TRBD2 covers 11 bases. The CDR3 loop spans 18 amino acids. The V gene's germline CDR1 is MNHNS and CDR2 SASEGT. J gave up 0 bases and V 3 bases, and 9 bases lay outside the gene matches. CDR3 loop: CASSDGLAGGGYQETQYF. The DNA of the CDR3 is TGTGCCAGCAGTGACGGCCTAGCGGGGGGCGGGTACCAAGAGACCCAGTACTTC.

V usage is TRBV2 and J usage is TRBJ2-2, with D maybe TRBD2 (6 bases). V was trimmed by 5 bases and J by 6 bases, leaving 13 bases between them. CDR1 and CDR2 (germline): SNHLY, FYNNEI. CDR3 length: 14 residues. DNA for the CDR3: TGTGCCAGCAGTCGTAGGGGAGGTGCCGGGGAGCTGTTTTTT. The encoded protein is CASSRRGGAGELFF.

With respect to this clone: In the same sample, other DNA sequences code for this CDR3. The V gene is TRBV7-9, the J gene TRBJ1-5, with no clear D. Germline V gene sequence: CDR1 SEHNR, CDR2 FQNEAQ (reference sequence). The length of the CDR3 is 14 residues. Trimming shortened V by 2 bases and J by 2 bases, and 7 bases separated the two germline ends. The CDR3 coding sequence is TGTGCCAGCAGCTTAAGCCAGGGCAATCAGCCCCAGCATTTT. Residues: CASSLSQGNQPQHF.

This chain connects TRBV5-1 to TRBJ2-1; the match to TRBD2 covers 11 bases. From germline, CDR1 is SGHRS and CDR2 YFSETQ. Unmatched junction bases numbered 4, after V lost 4 bases and J lost 1 base. The CDR3 is made up of 16 amino acids. CDR3 region: CASSPIAGGSYNEQFF. The CDR3 DNA is TGCGCCAGCAGCCCTATAGCGGGGGGGTCCTACAATGAGCAGTTCTTC.

V usage is TRBV7-9 and J usage is TRBJ2-1, with 9 nucleotides matching TRBD1. With 6 bases clipped from V and 0 bases from J, the junction kept 3 bases outside the gene matches. This CDR3 spans 15 amino acids. Germline V CDR1 and CDR2: SEHNR, FQNEAQ (reference sequence). Written as DNA, the CDR3 is TGTGCCAGCAGGGCGGGACAGGGCTCCTACAATGAGCAGTTCTTC. The encoded protein is CASRAGQGSYNEQFF.

V and J are TRBV9 and TRBJ1-6; 7 bases agree with TRBD1. The length of the CDR3 is 15 residues. V shed 4 bases and J 6 bases; nucleotides not matched to a gene: 7. CDR1 and CDR2 (germline): SGDLS, YYNGEE. The CDR3: CASSTQGLTNSPLHF. DNA for the CDR3: TGTGCCAGCAGCACACAGGGGCTAACTAATTCACCCCTCCACTTT.

The rearrangement joins TRBV20-1 to TRBJ2-3, with TRBD1 as a possible D gene (6 bases). V was cut by 1 base and J by 10 bases, with 9 bases left in between. The CDR3 has 11 amino acids. The germline V gene encodes CDR1 DFQATT and CDR2 SNEGSKA (reference sequence). The CDR3 loop reads CSARGQAAQYF. Here the CDR3 DNA reads TGCAGTGCTAGAGGACAGGCGGCGCAGTATTTT.

V gene TRBV19 combines with J gene TRBJ2-3; maybe TRBD1 (6 bases). The CDR3 is 17 residues long. Germline V lookup: CDR1 LNHDA, CDR2 SQIVND (reference sequence). Between the trimmed V and J ends, which lost 3 bases and 0 bases, there was a span of 16 bases. The CDR3, as DNA: TGTGCCAGTAGTATTGCCAGCCTGGGACATAGCACAGATACGCAGTATTTT. Translating gives CASSIASLGHSTDTQYF.

V and J are TRBV27 and TRBJ2-1; maybe TRBD1 (6 bases). Trimming stripped 6 bases from V and 2 bases from J, with 14 bases between. This CDR3 has 15 amino acids. CDR1 and CDR2 from the germline V gene are MNHEY and SMNVEV (reference sequence). The CDR3 here is CASSDPRGPYNEQFF. CDR3 coding DNA: TGTGCCAGCAGCGACCCCAGGGGACCCTACAATGAGCAGTTCTTC.

CDR3 loop: CASSLVSGSRGDTEAFF. The CDR3, as DNA: TGCGCCAGCAGCTTGGTATCCGGGTCCCGGGGGGACACTGAAGCTTTCTTT. V is TRBV5-1 and J is TRBJ1-1; tentative D call: TRBD1 (5 bases). V was pared by 0 bases and J by 3 bases, with 18 bases between. Germline assignment: CDR1 SGHRS and CDR2 YFSETQ. The CDR3 is made up of 17 amino acids.

This chain joins TRBV9 and TRBJ2-5; D possibly corresponds to TRBD1 (6 bases). V lost 0 bases, J lost 2 bases, and 14 bases lay in between. This CDR3 region has 16 residues. Germline V CDR1 and CDR2: SGDLS, YYNGEE. In nucleotides, the CDR3 is TGTGCCAGCAGCGTAGCAGTCGTGGACAGTCAAGAGACCCAGTACTTC. This translates into CASSVAVVDSQETQYF.

The V and J genes are TRBV28 and TRBJ1-2; perhaps TRBD1 as D (6 bases). The germline gives CDR1 MDHEN, CDR2 SYDVKM. The CDR3 totals 14 residues. Trimming left V 3 bases short and J 2 bases short, with 10 bases between. The CDR3 DNA sequence: TGTGCCAGCAGTTTTCAGGGGTCGAACTATGGCTACACCTTC. The encoded protein is CASSFQGSNYGYTF.

CDR3 loop: CASTLWAGRNYGYTF. As DNA, the CDR3 is TGTGCCAGTACCCTTTGGGCAGGGAGGAACTATGGCTACACCTTC. The chain is built from TRBV19 and TRBJ1-2; D might be TRBD1 (5 bases). Trimming shortened V by 7 bases and J by 2 bases, and 17 bases separated the two germline ends. CDR3 length equals 15 residues. The germline V gene has CDR1 LNHDA and CDR2 SQIVND (reference sequence).

The V gene is TRBV7-6, the J gene TRBJ2-7; possible D gene TRBD1, 6 bases. The V end lost 5 bases, the J end lost 3 bases, and 17 bases lay between the germline ends. The germline gives CDR1 SGHVS, CDR2 FNYEAQ. The CDR3 has 15 amino acids. The CDR3 DNA is TGTGCCAGCAGCCCGTGGGACACGAATAACTACGAGCAGTACTTC. Translating gives CASSPWDTNNYEQYF. Drawing the rest from reference TRBV7-6 and TRBJ2-7, the complete variable domain is GAGVSQSPRYKVTKRGQDVALRCDPISGHVSLYWYRQALGQGPEFLTYFNYEAQQDKSGLPNDRFSAERPEGSISTLTIQRTEQRDSAMYRCASSPWDTNNYEQYFGPGTRLTVT.

The J gene is TRBJ1-2, the V gene TRBV6-5; the D gene is possibly TRBD1 (6 bases). The CDR3 spans 14 residues. Germline CDR1 and CDR2: MNHEY and SVGAGI. The V end lost 2 bases, the J end lost 9 bases, and 16 bases lay between the germline ends. CDR3 DNA sequence: TGTGCCAGCAGTTACGGGTTAGCGGGGGCGAGCTACACCTTC. Translating it yields CASSYGLAGASYTF.

The gene calls are TRBV6-6 and TRBJ2-3; 9 bases are a match to TRBD1. The V segment lost 5 bases and the J segment 4 bases; nucleotides outside the gene matches: 10. In germline, CDR1 is MNHNY, CDR2 SVGAGI (reference sequence). The CDR3 contains 16 residues. The CDR3 sequence is CASSQAGQGIADTQYF. CDR3 bases: TGTGCCAGCAGTCAGGCGGGACAGGGTATAGCAGATACGCAGTATTTT.